The present T cell receptor beta chain was sequenced within a study of blood T cell repertoires in COVID-19. The overall study: COVID-19 samples from acute and convalescent phases originated in the United States, Italy and Spain.

Measured with immunoSEQ multiplex PCR; TCRdb has only the in-frame clones, and not every one. The repertoire has roughly 150,000 clones, about 88% of them found once; the top ten carry approximately 18%. The CDR3 consists of 13 residues. Per the germline V gene, CDR1 is SNHLY and CDR2 is FYNNEI. V gave up 7 bases and J gave up 5 bases; unmatched junction bases: 5. This TCR came from a woman at least 80 years old with acute or convalescent COVID-19. Input material: peripheral blood. The genes are TRBV2 and TRBJ2-1; 7 positions agree with TRBD2. CDR3 DNA sequence: TGTGCCAGCACCTTCGGGACTAACAATGAGCAGTTCTTC. It translates to CASTFGTNNEQFF.